This T cell receptor beta chain was sequenced in a study of CD8 T cells in Susac syndrome (dated by TCRdb to between 2018 and 2021). Study-wide context: Whether CD8+ T cell activation and differentiation in Susac syndrome was antigen driven was tested using repertoire sequencing. The clonality of the CD8+ T cell repertoire was compared across 12 healthy donors, 14 Susac syndrome patients and around 16 multiple sclerosis patients. What the authors observed across the whole study: The study acknowledged that relatively few individuals were included in the TCR sequencing and HLA analysis.

High-throughput TCR beta sequencing profiled peripheral blood CD8+ and CD4+ T cells from healthy donors, Susac syndrome patients and multiple sclerosis patients. Treatment-naive patients with stable or active relapsing-remitting disease fulfilling revised McDonald criteria were used as multiple sclerosis controls. Bulk CD8+ and CD4+ T cells were purified magnetically by negative isolation, whereas CD8+ TEMRA cells were enriched by FACS. Blood was collected in EDTA tubes and processed within 24 hours, with PBMCs isolated through density gradient centrifugation. PBMCs intended for TCR sequencing were frozen in liquid nitrogen and were later thawed in a 37 degrees C water bath. Purity of sorted or isolated CD4+, CD8+ and CD8+ TEMRA cells was at least 90%. RNA was extracted using the RNeasy kit, and roughly 0.5 to 1 ug of the RNA was reverse transcribed with random hexamers. TCR beta CDR3 regions were amplified with the immunoSEQ multiplex PCR assay covering 54 Vbeta and 13 Jbeta segments. Bias from PCR amplification was corrected by using a synthetic template baseline for primer optimization and for computational correction. The study's own analysis went as follows. Only productive sequences were kept, with reads annotated to V, D and J genes according to IMGT and analyzed in immunoSEQ Analyzer. To calculate clonality, Shannon entropy was normalized by log2 of the number of productive unique sequences and then subtracted from one. For each patient and control, public and private clones were evaluated among the 100 most prevalent clones. Clones were defined as Susac-specific when absent from the healthy and MS cohorts, from about 1,100 published viral clones and from other ImmuneACCESS disease sequences. The public reads were quality trimmed at Q25 with fastp and then assembled into clones with MiXCR by TCRdb, keeping productive beta chains. Merged by CDR3 protein, the rows form single entries marked with the most common genes and DNA. TCRdb, not the original authors, processed these V and J calls. Counted in this sample were some 120,000 distinct CDR3 sequences; 85% to 95% of them appeared once. The ten biggest clones cover less than 0.4% of the sample.

Notes on this clonotype: Its antigen is currently not known. No base qualities exist here, and no much larger clone lies one base off it.

From the cysteine through the phenylalanine, the CDR3 covers 15 amino acids. Just CDR3 DNA is preserved here, 45 bases in frame from base 1. From a lookup of the germline V gene, CDR1 and CDR2 are KGHDR and SFDVKD. The V end gives up 6 bases and the J end 4 bases, leaving 3 bases in the junction not matched to a gene. The chain links TRBV24-1 with TRBJ2-2; 11 bases in the junction line up with TRBD1. This sequence was found in a human donor with multiple sclerosis. The sequenced material came from CD8+ T cells from PBMCs. The CDR3 is CATSSGTGGTGELFF. The sequenced DNA: TGTGCCACCAGTTCCGGGACAGGGGGCACCGGGGAGCTGTTTTTT.